A single sample gave rise to the 21 T cell receptor beta chains below, sequenced in a study of T cell changes during pregnancy in multiple sclerosis. This table comes from immunoSEQ multiplex PCR, and its TCRdb copy is limited to in-frame clones, with some not included. The table records under 40,000 clones, roughly 93% of them present only once. The specimen comprised CD8+ T cells from peripheral blood mononuclear cells, sampled in the third trimester of pregnancy. The origin of the receptors is a female donor with multiple sclerosis, enrolled in a pregnancy study.

The genes are TRBV6-6 and TRBJ1-5, with a tentative D call TRBD1 (5 bases). Germline-derived CDR1 and CDR2 are MNHNY and SVGAGI (reference sequence). The CDR3 loop spans 14 amino acids. The V gene lost 2 bases and the J gene lost 4 bases, with 9 bases spanning the gap. The CDR3 nucleotides read TGTGCCAGCAGTTACGGGGCAGAAAATCAGCCCCAGCATTTT. The encoded protein is CASSYGAENQPQHF.

The rearrangement links TRBV10-2 to TRBJ2-1, with 12 positions matching TRBD2. This CDR3 contains 15 residues. J lost 7 bases, V lost 4 bases, and 5 bases had no gene match. Germline V gives CDR1 WSHSY, CDR2 SAAADI. The CDR3 loop reads CASSGTSGALNEQFF. The DNA for the CDR3 is TGCGCCAGCAGTGGGACTAGCGGGGCGTTGAATGAGCAGTTCTTC.

The chain uses TRBV7-9 and TRBJ2-3; 11 positions agree with TRBD2. The J segment lost 5 bases and the V segment lost 1 base, leaving 8 bases of the junction unmatched. This CDR3 region has 17 residues. In germline, CDR1 is SEHNR, CDR2 FQNEAQ (reference sequence). In DNA, the CDR3 is TGTGCCAGCAGCTTAGGTGTAGCGGGGGGGCCTGTAGATACGCAGTATTTT. Its translation is CASSLGVAGGPVDTQYF.

This clone has just one count. V is TRBV7-6 and J is TRBJ1-4; D is ambiguous. This CDR3 has 17 residues. Germline CDR1 is SGHVS and CDR2 is FNYEAQ. Trimming pared 1 base from V and 3 bases from J, leaving 15 bases between. CDR3 protein: CASSLVSAEGPNEKLFF. The CDR3 DNA sequence: TGTGCCAGCAGCTTAGTATCAGCGGAAGGACCTAATGAAAAACTGTTTTTT.

V usage is TRBV5-1 and J usage is TRBJ2-4; no firm D call. Germline-derived CDR1 and CDR2 are SGHRS and YFSETQ. With 0 bases removed from V and 0 bases from J, the gap between germline ends came to 13 bases. This CDR3 region has 17 residues. The CDR3 loop reads CASSLDGALQAKNIQYF. In DNA, the CDR3 is TGCGCCAGCAGCTTGGATGGAGCCCTACAAGCCAAAAACATTCAGTACTTC.

The chain joins TRBV7-9 to TRBJ1-6; D possibly corresponds to TRBD1 (6 bases). CDR1 is SEHNR and CDR2 is FQNEAQ in the germline V gene (reference sequence). There are 16 residues in the CDR3. The V and J ends lost 0 bases and 10 bases respectively, with 16 bases between them. The CDR3 DNA reads TGTGCCAGCAGCTTAGCACTTTTGGGGGCGAGCTCACCCCTCCACTTT. Amino acids: CASSLALLGASSPLHF.

Relative to its sample, this clone is medium-sized (0.01 to 0.1%). The J gene is TRBJ1-3, the V gene TRBV19; D gene uncertain. CDR1 and CDR2 from the germline V gene are LNHDA and SQIVND (reference sequence). The CDR3 has 16 amino acids. Trimming removed 5 bases from V and 0 bases from J, with 14 bases in between. As DNA, the CDR3 is TGTGCCAGTAGTTTAATCGACATCAGCTCTGGAAACACCATATATTTT. Protein: CASSLIDISSGNTIYF.

V usage is TRBV9 and J usage is TRBJ1-1; the D gene is possibly TRBD1 (6 bases). The CDR3 is made up of 14 amino acids. Germline V CDR1 and CDR2: SGDLS, YYNGEE. The ends were cut back, 6 bases at V and 1 base at J, with 13 bases in the middle. This CDR3 is CASKEAGANTEAFF. The CDR3 DNA is TGTGCCAGCAAGGAGGCAGGGGCGAACACTGAAGCTTTCTTT.

This clone came up a few times. The rearrangement links TRBV7-2 to TRBJ1-1; 8 nucleotides align to TRBD1. Per the germline V gene, CDR1 is SGHTA and CDR2 is FQGNSA. The V and J ends lost 1 base and 1 base, in that order; junction bases with no gene match: 5. The CDR3 runs to 16 residues. CDR3 coding DNA: TGTGCCAGCAGCTTAGACCGGACAGGGCAGAACACTGAAGCTTTCTTT. It translates to CASSLDRTGQNTEAFF.

This chain joins TRBV6-1 and TRBJ1-1; D gene ambiguous. Trimming stripped 3 bases from V and 4 bases from J, with 12 bases between. This CDR3 comprises 14 residues. Germline V gives CDR1 MNHNS, CDR2 SASEGT. The CDR3 here is CASSEGSEATEAFF. CDR3 in DNA: TGTGCCAGCAGTGAGGGTAGTGAGGCCACTGAAGCTTTCTTT.

The chain's CDR3 is CASSMRSGSPLHF. The DNA for the CDR3 is TGTGCCAGTAGTATGAGGTCTGGGTCACCCCTCCACTTT. The chain employs TRBV19 and TRBJ1-6; D call uncertain. CDR1 and CDR2 (germline): LNHDA, SQIVND (reference sequence). The CDR3 extends over 13 amino acids. V lost 3 bases to trimming and J lost 10 bases, with 10 bases between them. The whole variable domain, remainder taken from reference TRBV19 and TRBJ1-6, is DGGITQSPKYLFRKEGQNVTLSCEQNLNHDAMYWYRQDPGQGLRLIYYSQIVNDFQKGDIAEGYSVSREKKESFPLTVTSAQKNPTAFYLCASSMRSGSPLHFGNGTRLTVT.

This chain joins TRBV4-1 and TRBJ2-3; maybe TRBD2 (6 bases). Germline V CDR1 and CDR2: MGHRA, YSYEKL. The CDR3 consists of 14 residues. Trimming stripped 4 bases from V and 0 bases from J, with 8 bases between. CDR3 residues: CASSLGGSTDTQYF. CDR3 DNA: TGCGCCAGCAGCCTCGGGGGTAGCACAGATACGCAGTATTTT.

In this sample, this clone turned up once. The chain carries TRBV27 and TRBJ1-6, with 9 bases matching TRBD1. Trimming took 4 bases from V and 7 from J; bases not matched to a gene: 2. This CDR3 is built from 14 residues. The germline CDR1 and CDR2 sequences are MNHEY and SMNVEV (reference sequence). CDR3 nucleotides: TGTGCCAGCAGTTATGACAGGGGGAATTCACCCCTCCACTTT. Translation: CASSYDRGNSPLHF.

The chain uses TRBV9 and TRBJ2-1; TRBD2 matches at 9 bases. Germline V gene sequence: CDR1 SGDLS, CDR2 YYNGEE. The CDR3 runs 15 residues. The trim removed 3 bases at V and 7 bases at J, leaving 8 bases unmatched. CDR3 sequence reads: CASSGERGAGNEQFF. DNA of the CDR3: TGTGCCAGCAGCGGGGAGCGGGGGGCGGGTAATGAGCAGTTCTTC.

This clone has a single count. Here the CDR3 DNA reads TGTGCCAGTAGTATAGCAAGCGGAACCATATATTTT. Translation gives CASSIASGTIYF. The chain carries TRBV19 and TRBJ1-3; D not resolved. Germline assignment: CDR1 LNHDA and CDR2 SQIVND (reference sequence). This CDR3 is 12 amino acids long. V was cut by 1 base and J by 10 bases, with 8 bases left in between.

This rearrangement joins TRBV6-5 to TRBJ1-6, with D unresolved. With 7 bases removed from V and 15 bases from J, the gap between germline ends came to 16 bases. The CDR3 is 12 residues long. CDR1 is MNHEY, CDR2 SVGAGI, per germline. The CDR3 reads CASKPGGRFLHF. The CDR3 DNA follows: TGTGCCAGCAAGCCCGGAGGCCGTTTCCTCCACTTT.

The chain uses TRBV15 and TRBJ1-1; tentatively, D is TRBD1 (6 bases). Germline CDR1 reads LNHNV; CDR2 reads YYDKDF (reference sequence). The CDR3 consists of 16 residues. V lost 0 bases to trimming and J lost 0 bases, with 11 bases between them. The CDR3 DNA is TGTGCCACCAGCAGAGATCGGGGGGGCCTGAACACTGAAGCTTTCTTT. Amino acid sequence: CATSRDRGGLNTEAFF.

This chain joins TRBV7-3 and TRBJ2-5; TRBD2 aligns across 11 bases. The germline gives CDR1 SGHTA, CDR2 FQGTGA. The CDR3 is 15 residues long. V was clipped by 3 bases and J by 2 bases; unmatched bases: 2. This CDR3 reads CASSLTSGVQETQYF. CDR3 bases: TGTGCCAGCAGCTTGACTAGCGGGGTTCAAGAGACCCAGTACTTC.

The chain recombines TRBV29-1 with TRBJ2-5; TRBD1 is a possible D gene (6 bases). The CDR3 is 12 amino acids. Trimming shortened V by 5 bases and J by 5 bases, and 12 bases separated the two germline ends. Germline CDR1 is SQVTM and CDR2 is ANQGSEA. The CDR3 DNA reads TGCAGCGTTCCAGGGGCCACGGAGACCCAGTACTTC. The encoded protein is CSVPGATETQYF.

J is TRBJ1-2 and V is TRBV19; the match to TRBD1 covers 10 bases. With V trimmed by 7 bases and J by 6 bases, 2 bases remained unmatched. Germline V gene lookup returns CDR1 LNHDA and CDR2 SQIVND (reference sequence). This CDR3 is 12 amino acids long. CDR3 region: CASTTGGDGYTF. The CDR3 nucleotides are TGTGCCAGTACGACAGGGGGCGATGGCTACACCTTC.

The V and J genes are TRBV6-1 and TRBJ2-2, with D unclear. V lost 4 bases and J 4 bases, leaving 10 bases between the germline ends. The germline CDR1 and CDR2 sequences are MNHNS and SASEGT. The CDR3 sequence is 14 residues long. CDR3 sequence (DNA): TGTGCCAGCAGTGGTCTCGACATCACCGGGGAGCTGTTTTTT. It encodes CASSGLDITGELFF.